Listed here is a single T cell receptor (beta chain). Its antigen is unidentified. This specimen belongs to a study of blood T cells in healthy people across ages. Study results and caveats: Leaving the PBMCs unsorted stopped any conclusive comparison of naive versus antigen-experienced cells.

Germline V gives CDR1 DFQATT, CDR2 SNEGSKA (reference sequence). The V and J ends lost 5 bases and 8 bases respectively, with 16 bases between them. The length of the CDR3 is 13 residues. The authors ran a second PCR of roughly 6 to 12 cycles using a sample-barcoded 5' primer and a J-beta primer mix. MiXCR, run by TCRdb on the 5' RACE reads, gives a single entry per CDR3 protein. This repertoire shows hundreds of thousands of distinct CDR3 sequences, roughly 60% found once; its top ten account for over 20%. What was sequenced was blood. The origin of this receptor is a man younger than 45 in good health. The genes are TRBV20-1 and TRBJ2-1; D is unresolved. The CDR3 DNA is TGCAGTGCTGCGGTGGTAGCCAGGTATGAGCAGTTCTTC. Translated: CSAAVVARYEQFF.